This TCR beta chain was documented in a study of tumor T cells in aggressive B-cell lymphoma. TCRdb keeps only in-frame clones here, not all; method: immunoSEQ multiplex PCR. The repertoire holds fewer than 6,500 clones, 85% to 95% seen once, with 3.5% to 4% in the top ten. Between the trimmed V and J ends, which lost 3 bases and 1 base, there was a span of 25 bases. Per the germline V gene, CDR1 is SGDLS and CDR2 is YYNGEE. The CDR3 is 19 residues long. The sequenced material came from tumor tissue. The rearrangement joins TRBV9 to TRBJ1-1; no definite D call. The source is an adult with diffuse large B cell lymphoma. CDR3 in amino acids: CASSEPTFVTEGWNTEAFF. The CDR3, as DNA: TGTGCCAGCAGCGAACCCACCTTCGTTACCGAGGGATGGAACACTGAAGCTTTCTTT. Full variable domain (remainder filled in from reference TRBV9 and TRBJ1-1): DSGVTQTPKHLITATGQRVTLRCSPRSGDLSVYWYQQSLDQGLQFLIQYYNGEERAKGNILERFSAQQFPDLHSELNLSSLELGDSALYFCASSEPTFVTEGWNTEAFFGQGTRLTVV.